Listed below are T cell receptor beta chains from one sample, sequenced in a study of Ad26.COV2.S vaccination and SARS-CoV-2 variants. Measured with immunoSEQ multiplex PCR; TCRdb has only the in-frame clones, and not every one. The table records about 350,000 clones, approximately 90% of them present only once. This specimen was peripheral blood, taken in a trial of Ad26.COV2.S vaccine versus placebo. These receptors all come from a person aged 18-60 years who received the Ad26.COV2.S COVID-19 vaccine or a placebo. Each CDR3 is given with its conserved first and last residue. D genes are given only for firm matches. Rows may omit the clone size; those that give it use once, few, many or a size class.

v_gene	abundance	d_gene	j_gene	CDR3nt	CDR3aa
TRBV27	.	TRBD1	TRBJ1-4	TGTGCCAGCAGTGTGACAGGGGGCGTTGAAAAACTGTTTTTT	CASSVTGGVEKLFF
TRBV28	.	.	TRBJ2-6	TGTGCCAGCAGTTTAATAGAGGGGGGCGTCCTGACTTTC	CASSLIEGGVLTF
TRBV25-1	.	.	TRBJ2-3	TGTGCCAGTGGGGCAGGGGAGACAGATACGCAGTATTTT	CASGAGETDTQYF
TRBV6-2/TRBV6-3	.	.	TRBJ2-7	TGTGCCAGCAGTTTATCCCGGGTGCTGGACGAGCAGTACTTC	CASSLSRVLDEQYF
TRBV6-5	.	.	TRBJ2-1	TGTGCCAGCAGGGGACGTCCCGCCGGGAATGAGCAGTTCTTC	CASRGRPAGNEQFF
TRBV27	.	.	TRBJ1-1	TGTGCCAGCAGTTTAATGGCGAGGAAGACTGAAGCTTTCTTT	CASSLMARKTEAFF
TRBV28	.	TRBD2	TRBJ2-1	TGTGCCAGCAGTCCCCCTAGCGGGAGCTACAATGAGCAGTTCTTC	CASSPPSGSYNEQFF
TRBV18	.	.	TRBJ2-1	TGTGCCAGCTCACGACCGCCTGGGGGGAATGAGCAGTTCTTC	CASSRPPGGNEQFF
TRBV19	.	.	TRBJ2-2	TGTGCCAGTAGTCCGCGGGATACCGGGGAGCTGTTTTTT	CASSPRDTGELFF
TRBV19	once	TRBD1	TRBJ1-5	TGTGCCAGTAGGCGACAGGGGCTTAGCAATCAGCCCCAGCATTTT	CASRRQGLSNQPQHF
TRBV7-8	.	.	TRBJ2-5	TGTGCCAGCAGCATCTGGGCAGCTCCAGGAGAGACCCAGTACTTC	CASSIWAAPGETQYF
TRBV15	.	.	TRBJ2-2	TGTGCCACCAGCGAATACAGGGTACACACCGGGGAGCTGTTTTTT	CATSEYRVHTGELFF
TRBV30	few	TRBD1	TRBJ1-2	TGTGCCTGGAGTACCCCGGGACAGGGGGCCCTGAACTATGGCTACACCTTC	CAWSTPGQGALNYGYTF
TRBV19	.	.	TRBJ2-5	TGTGCCAGTACGGGGAGTTTCGACGAGACCCAGTACTTC	CASTGSFDETQYF
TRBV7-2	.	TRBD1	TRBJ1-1	TGTGCCAGCAGCTTAGAAAGGGGGCGCACTGAAGCTTTCTTT	CASSLERGRTEAFF
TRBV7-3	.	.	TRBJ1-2	TGTGCCAGCAGCTTAAACGGGCAGGGCGATGGCTACACCTTC	CASSLNGQGDGYTF
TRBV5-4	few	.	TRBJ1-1	TGTGCCAGCAGACCATTCAATGTTCCGAACACTGAAGCTTTCTTT	CASRPFNVPNTEAFF
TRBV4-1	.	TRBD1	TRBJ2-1	TGCGCCAGCAGCCAGAGGGCCGGGACAGGGGTTTTCGAGGAGCAGTTCTTC	CASSQRAGTGVFEEQFF
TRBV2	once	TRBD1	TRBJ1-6	TGTGCCAGCAGCCGAATGGGGGGGAAGACAGGGGATAGTTCACCCCTCCACTTT	CASSRMGGKTGDSSPLHF
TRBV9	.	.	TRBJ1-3	TGTGCCAGCAGCGTAGAGACAGCTATCCACTCTGGAAACACCATATATTTT	CASSVETAIHSGNTIYF
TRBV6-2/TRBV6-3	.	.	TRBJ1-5	TGTGCCAGCAGTTACTCGGGTGGCAGGGGAAATCAGCCCCAGCATTTT	CASSYSGGRGNQPQHF
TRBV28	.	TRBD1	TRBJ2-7	TGTGCCAGCAGTCTTGACAGGGTGAAGGGCGAGCAGTACTTC	CASSLDRVKGEQYF
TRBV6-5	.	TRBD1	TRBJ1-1	TGTGCCAGCAGTTACTCGCGTCAGGGGGACACTGAAGCTTTCTTT	CASSYSRQGDTEAFF
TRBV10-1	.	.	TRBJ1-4	TGCGCCAGCAGTATCGGATCCTCAGGGGTGGAGGATGAAAAACTGTTTTTT	CASSIGSSGVEDEKLFF
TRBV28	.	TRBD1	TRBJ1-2	TGTGCCAGCACGGACAGGGTGGACTATGGCTACACCTTC	CASTDRVDYGYTF
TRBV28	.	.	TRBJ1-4	TGTGCCAGCAGTTTCGTGGGGACAAGGGCTGAAAAACTGTTTTTT	CASSFVGTRAEKLFF
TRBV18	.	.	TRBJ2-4	TGTGCCAGCTCGAGAGTGGCACAGTCCCCGTACTTC	CASSRVAQSPYF
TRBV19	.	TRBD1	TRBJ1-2	TGTGCCAGTAGTCGAGGTACGGGACCCTCAGGGGGCCCCTATGGCTACACCTTC	CASSRGTGPSGGPYGYTF
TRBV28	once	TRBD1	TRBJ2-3	TGTGCCAGCAGTACAAGGGGACAGGAGGCCACAGATACGCAGTATTTT	CASSTRGQEATDTQYF
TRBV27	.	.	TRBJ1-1	TGTGCCAGCAGGGTGGACCGGGCGAACACTGAAGCTTTCTTT	CASRVDRANTEAFF
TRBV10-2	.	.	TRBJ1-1	TGCGCCAGCAGAGAAGGAGGGGTGAACACTGAAGCTTTCTTT	CASREGGVNTEAFF
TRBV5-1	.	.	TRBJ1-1	TGCGCCAGCAGCTTGGCTGGGTTCCCTGAAGCTTTCTTT	CASSLAGFPEAFF
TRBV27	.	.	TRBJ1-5	TGTGCCAGCAGTTTAGCCCCGAATCAGCCCCAGCATTTT	CASSLAPNQPQHF
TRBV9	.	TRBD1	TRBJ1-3	TGTGCCAGCAGCGTTGGTTTGTCCGGGACAGGGGGATTTGGAAACACCATATATTTT	CASSVGLSGTGGFGNTIYF
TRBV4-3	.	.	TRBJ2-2	TGCGCCAGCAGCCAAGAAAACACAGGGTGGACGAACACCGGGGAGCTGTTTTTT	CASSQENTGWTNTGELFF
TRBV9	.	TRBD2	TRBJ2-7	TGTGCCAGCAGCGTGGCGGGAGGGTTGATCTACGAGCAGTACTTC	CASSVAGGLIYEQYF
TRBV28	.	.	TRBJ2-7	TGTGCCAGCAGACCTTCGGCCTCCTACGAGCAGTACTTC	CASRPSASYEQYF
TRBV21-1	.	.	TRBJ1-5	TGTGCCAGCAGCAAAATTTCCTCTGGGGACAGTAGCAATCAGCCCCAGCATTTT	CASSKISSGDSSNQPQHF
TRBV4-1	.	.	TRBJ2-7	TGCGCCAGCAGCCAAGAAATAGCGGTAAGCTCCTACGAGCAGTACTTC	CASSQEIAVSSYEQYF
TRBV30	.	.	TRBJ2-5	TGTGCCTGGAGTGCCCTTGGGGAGACCCAGTACTTC	CAWSALGETQYF
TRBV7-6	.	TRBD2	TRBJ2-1	TGTGCCAGCAGCTCCGGGACTAGCGGCCCCTACAATGAGCAGTTCTTC	CASSSGTSGPYNEQFF
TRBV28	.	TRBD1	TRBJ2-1	TGTGCCAGCAGTAGCCGGGACAGGGTGATGAATGAGCAGTTCTTC	CASSSRDRVMNEQFF
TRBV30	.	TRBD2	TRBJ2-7	TGTGCCTGGGCCCCCGGGACTAGCGGGGGTCGGGCGTACGAGCAGTACTTC	CAWAPGTSGGRAYEQYF
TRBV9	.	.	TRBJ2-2	TGTGCCAGCAGCGCAACAGCGAACACCGGGGAGCTGTTTTTT	CASSATANTGELFF
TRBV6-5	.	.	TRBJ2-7	TGTGCCAGCAGTACTCCGGACGGGACCTACGAGCAGTACTTC	CASSTPDGTYEQYF
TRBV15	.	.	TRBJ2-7	TGTGCCACCAGCCAGCTTGGGGGAAGCTACGAGCAGTACTTC	CATSQLGGSYEQYF
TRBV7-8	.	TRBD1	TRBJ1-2	TGTGCCAGCAGCCCGGGACAGGGGACAGCTAACTCTGGCTACACCTTC	CASSPGQGTANSGYTF
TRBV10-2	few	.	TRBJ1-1	TGCGCCAGCAGTGAGTCGGGCTACACTGAAGCTTTCTTT	CASSESGYTEAFF
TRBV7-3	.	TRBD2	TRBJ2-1	TGTGCCAGCAGCTTAACCGTAGCGGGGGGGCTTGTTCATAATGAGCAGTTCTTC	CASSLTVAGGLVHNEQFF
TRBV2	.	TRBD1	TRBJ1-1	TGTGCCAGCAGCGCAAGGGACAGGGGGAACACTGAAGCTTTCTTT	CASSARDRGNTEAFF
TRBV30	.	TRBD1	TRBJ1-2	TGTGCCTGGAGTCGGAAGACAGGGGGTGGCTATGGCTACACCTTC	CAWSRKTGGGYGYTF
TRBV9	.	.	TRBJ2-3	TGTGCCAGCAGCGTAGGGCACACAGATACGCAGTATTTT	CASSVGHTDTQYF
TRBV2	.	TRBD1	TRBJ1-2	TGTGCCAGCAGTGAGAGGGACAGGGACTATGGCTACACCTTC	CASSERDRDYGYTF
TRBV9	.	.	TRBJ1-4	TGTGCCAGCAGCGTAGATGGAGAATCGAATGAAAAACTGTTTTTT	CASSVDGESNEKLFF
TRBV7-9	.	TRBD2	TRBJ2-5	TGTGCCAGCAGCTTAGGGGGACTAGGGTCGGAGACCCAGTACTTC	CASSLGGLGSETQYF
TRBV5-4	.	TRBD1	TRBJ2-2	TGTGCCAGCAGCAAGGGGACAGGGGACACCGGGGAGCTGTTTTTT	CASSKGTGDTGELFF